This T cell receptor beta chain came from a study of early T cells in non-severe SARS-CoV-2 infection. Across the study: Bulk RNA from unsorted whole blood was sequenced; chains were unpaired.

This clonotype was counted between two and nine times. Each single cDNA molecule received a unique molecular identifier. TCRdb itself ran the 5' RACE reads through MiXCR, one entry per CDR3 protein. This sample has roughly 77,000 distinct CDR3 sequences; roughly 12% occur once, and the top ten carry approximately 4.9%. The J segment lost 2 bases and the V segment lost 6 bases, leaving 2 bases of the junction unmatched. The CDR3 has 14 residues. Germline V CDR1 and CDR2: LNHDA, SQIVND (reference sequence). The chain carries TRBV19 and TRBJ1-5; TRBD1 agrees at 9 bases. The receptor was derived from an adult who was a healthcare worker with PCR-confirmed SARS-CoV-2 infection or an uninfected control (not recorded which). Source material: whole blood. DNA for the CDR3: TGTGCCAGTAGGGGACAGGGAGGCAATCAGCCCCAGCATTTT. Translation: CASRGQGGNQPQHF.